The T cell receptor beta chain under discussion was sequenced for a study of identical twins. Findings and caveats of the study: Twin pairs' shared out-of-frame alpha sequences were enriched in low generation probability. Findings depended on cross-sectional statistics rather than tracking the same donors.

Each CDR3 protein gets one entry after TCRdb re-called the 5' RACE reads with MiXCR. The sample lists a few hundred thousand distinct CDR3 sequences, 15% to 20% occurring once. Points on this clonotype: The antigen remains undetermined.

Sequencing was done on a sample of naive T cells sorted from blood. The receptor's source is a man between 50 and 59 years old in good health.

In nucleotides, the CDR3 is TGTGCCAGCAGCTTCCTGGGACAGGGCGTCGGAGAGCAGTACTTC. This gives the protein CASSFLGQGVGEQYF. The rearrangement joins TRBV7-8 to TRBJ2-7; 9 nucleotides agree with TRBD1. The junction had 10 bases not matched to a gene; V was cut back by 3 bases and J by 7 bases. The germline gives CDR1 SGHVS, CDR2 FQNEAQ. The CDR3 covers 15 residues.